A selection of T cell receptor beta chains follows, all from one sample in a study of somatic mutations in cytotoxic T cells in rheumatoid arthritis. The method was immunoSEQ multiplex PCR; TCRdb's version includes in-frame clones alone and lacks a portion of them. Found here are 3,500 to 4,000 clones, more than 80% of them singletons; the top ten hold about 70%. The sequencing sample was made of CD8+ T cells sorted from blood. The receptor source for this set is a man aged 35 to 55 with rheumatoid arthritis. Each CDR3 is given with its conserved first and last residue. The order of the fields is D gene, clone size, CDR3 length, J gene, V gene, CDR3 protein, CDR3 DNA. A D gene is named only where the DNA matches it firmly. Size is stated for part of the rows, as once, few or many counts, or as a class when the clone is expanded.

d_call: -; clone_size: -; cdr3_length: 12; j_call: TRBJ1-5; v_call: TRBV28; cdr3_aa: CASSPPRGPQHF; cdr3_nt: TGTGCCAGCAGTCCGCCAAGGGGGCCCCAGCATTTT
d_call: TRBD1; clone_size: -; cdr3_length: 14; j_call: TRBJ2-7; v_call: TRBV2; cdr3_aa: CASSGGTGQGEQYF; cdr3_nt: TGTGCCAGCAGTGGAGGGACAGGTCAGGGCGAGCAGTACTTC
d_call: -; clone_size: -; cdr3_length: 12; j_call: TRBJ2-7; v_call: TRBV6-5; cdr3_aa: CASSSGAYEQYF; cdr3_nt: TGTGCCAGCAGTTCGGGAGCCTACGAGCAGTACTTC
d_call: -; clone_size: -; cdr3_length: 14; j_call: TRBJ1-4; v_call: TRBV6-1; cdr3_aa: CASSGGRGIEKLFF; cdr3_nt: TGTGCCAGCAGTGGGGGCAGGGGAATAGAAAAACTGTTTTTT
d_call: -; clone_size: -; cdr3_length: 14; j_call: TRBJ2-7; v_call: TRBV6-5; cdr3_aa: CASSYGRKPYEQYF; cdr3_nt: TGTGCCAGCAGTTACGGGCGAAAACCCTACGAGCAGTACTTC
d_call: -; clone_size: -; cdr3_length: 12; j_call: TRBJ2-1; v_call: TRBV27; cdr3_aa: CASSPGYNEQFF; cdr3_nt: TGTGCCAGCAGTCCAGGATACAATGAGCAGTTCTTC
d_call: TRBD1; clone_size: -; cdr3_length: 16; j_call: TRBJ2-1; v_call: TRBV5-6; cdr3_aa: CASSTPPGQEYNEQFF; cdr3_nt: TGTGCCAGCAGCACGCCCCCCGGACAGGAGTACAATGAGCAGTTCTTC
d_call: TRBD2; clone_size: -; cdr3_length: 14; j_call: TRBJ2-3; v_call: TRBV5-1; cdr3_aa: CASRGEGSTDTQYF; cdr3_nt: TGCGCCAGCAGAGGGGAGGGGAGCACAGATACGCAGTATTTT
d_call: -; clone_size: once; cdr3_length: 13; j_call: TRBJ2-1; v_call: TRBV7-3; cdr3_aa: CASSVGGGNEQFF; cdr3_nt: TGTGCCAGCAGCGTGGGAGGAGGCAATGAGCAGTTCTTC
d_call: TRBD1; clone_size: -; cdr3_length: 14; j_call: TRBJ1-2; v_call: TRBV7-2; cdr3_aa: CASSLRGLGYGYTF; cdr3_nt: TGTGCCAGCAGCTTAAGGGGGCTGGGCTATGGCTACACCTTC
d_call: -; clone_size: once; cdr3_length: 15; j_call: TRBJ2-2; v_call: TRBV11-2; cdr3_aa: CASSPLAGLAGELFF; cdr3_nt: TGTGCCAGCAGTCCCCTGGCGGGACTCGCCGGGGAGCTGTTTTTT
d_call: -; clone_size: once; cdr3_length: 12; j_call: TRBJ2-7; v_call: TRBV28; cdr3_aa: CASSGGYYEQYF; cdr3_nt: TGTGCCAGCAGTGGAGGGTACTACGAGCAGTACTTC
d_call: TRBD1; clone_size: -; cdr3_length: 13; j_call: TRBJ2-5; v_call: TRBV9; cdr3_aa: CASSANRGETQYF; cdr3_nt: TGTGCCAGCAGCGCAAACAGGGGGGAGACCCAGTACTTC
d_call: TRBD1; clone_size: -; cdr3_length: 14; j_call: TRBJ1-4; v_call: TRBV6-1; cdr3_aa: CASHLQGETQKLFF; cdr3_nt: TGTGCCAGCCACCTACAGGGGGAAACCCAAAAACTGTTTTTT
d_call: -; clone_size: -; cdr3_length: 15; j_call: TRBJ2-3; v_call: TRBV2; cdr3_aa: CASRDLLAATDTQYF; cdr3_nt: TGTGCCAGCAGAGACTTACTAGCCGCCACAGATACGCAGTATTTT
d_call: -; clone_size: -; cdr3_length: 17; j_call: TRBJ1-2; v_call: TRBV21-1; cdr3_aa: CASSKGGGTGLRYGYTF; cdr3_nt: TGTGCCAGCAGCAAAGGCGGGGGGACCGGACTAAGGTATGGCTACACCTTC
d_call: -; clone_size: -; cdr3_length: 14; j_call: TRBJ1-2; v_call: TRBV12-5; cdr3_aa: CASGLSTGSGGYTF; cdr3_nt: TGTGCTAGTGGTTTGTCTACAGGTTCCGGTGGCTACACCTTC
d_call: -; clone_size: -; cdr3_length: 13; j_call: TRBJ2-1; v_call: TRBV6-4; cdr3_aa: CASSSGTPNEQFF; cdr3_nt: TGTGCCAGCAGCTCCGGGACACCAAATGAGCAGTTCTTC
d_call: -; clone_size: -; cdr3_length: 14; j_call: TRBJ1-5; v_call: TRBV28; cdr3_aa: CASSFQSSNQPQHF; cdr3_nt: TGTGCCAGCAGTTTCCAGTCGAGCAATCAGCCCCAGCATTTT
d_call: -; clone_size: -; cdr3_length: 14; j_call: TRBJ2-1; v_call: TRBV27; cdr3_aa: CASRQGGSNNEQFF; cdr3_nt: TGTGCCAGCAGGCAAGGGGGATCGAACAATGAGCAGTTCTTC
d_call: -; clone_size: -; cdr3_length: 14; j_call: TRBJ1-2; v_call: TRBV30; cdr3_aa: CAWSNRETNYGYTF; cdr3_nt: TGTGCCTGGTCGAACAGGGAAACTAACTATGGCTACACCTTC
d_call: -; clone_size: -; cdr3_length: 16; j_call: TRBJ2-3; v_call: TRBV5-1; cdr3_aa: CASSSLARASTDTQYF; cdr3_nt: TGCGCCAGCAGCTCGCTAGCGCGAGCCAGCACAGATACGCAGTATTTT
d_call: -; clone_size: -; cdr3_length: 15; j_call: TRBJ2-1; v_call: TRBV15; cdr3_aa: CATRPQGGTYNEQFF; cdr3_nt: TGTGCCACCAGACCGCAGGGCGGGACCTACAATGAGCAGTTCTTC
d_call: TRBD1; clone_size: once; cdr3_length: 15; j_call: TRBJ2-2; v_call: TRBV28; cdr3_aa: CASSWTGYGVGELFF; cdr3_nt: TGTGCCAGCAGTTGGACAGGGTACGGGGTCGGGGAGCTGTTTTTT
d_call: -; clone_size: -; cdr3_length: 13; j_call: TRBJ2-7; v_call: TRBV30; cdr3_aa: CAWSQVGGDEQYF; cdr3_nt: TGTGCCTGGAGTCAGGTAGGTGGCGACGAGCAGTACTTC
d_call: -; clone_size: -; cdr3_length: 15; j_call: TRBJ2-7; v_call: TRBV7-9; cdr3_aa: CASSLQGPRFNEQYF; cdr3_nt: TGTGCCAGCAGCTTACAGGGGCCTCGTTTCAACGAGCAGTACTTC
d_call: TRBD1; clone_size: -; cdr3_length: 14; j_call: TRBJ2-7; v_call: TRBV6-5; cdr3_aa: CASSYARGQREQYF; cdr3_nt: TGTGCCAGCAGTTACGCCAGGGGGCAAAGGGAGCAGTACTTC
d_call: TRBD2; clone_size: once; cdr3_length: 16; j_call: TRBJ2-1; v_call: TRBV10-3; cdr3_aa: CAISESMAGAYNEQFF; cdr3_nt: TGTGCCATCAGTGAGTCAATGGCGGGAGCCTACAATGAGCAGTTCTTC
d_call: TRBD2; clone_size: -; cdr3_length: 16; j_call: TRBJ2-7; v_call: TRBV6-4; cdr3_aa: CASSDSPGTSASQQYF; cdr3_nt: TGTGCCAGCAGTGACTCTCCCGGGACTAGCGCCTCACAGCAGTACTTC
d_call: TRBD2; clone_size: -; cdr3_length: 16; j_call: TRBJ2-1; v_call: TRBV7-9; cdr3_aa: CASIPAGRSPYNEQFF; cdr3_nt: TGTGCCAGCATCCCAGCCGGGAGGAGCCCCTACAATGAGCAGTTCTTC
d_call: TRBD1; clone_size: few; cdr3_length: 15; j_call: TRBJ2-3; v_call: TRBV6-4; cdr3_aa: CASSDGTGGTDTQYF; cdr3_nt: TGTGCCAGCAGTGACGGGACAGGGGGCACAGATACGCAGTATTTT
d_call: -; clone_size: -; cdr3_length: 13; j_call: TRBJ2-5; v_call: TRBV23-1; cdr3_aa: CASSPPGEETQYF; cdr3_nt: TGCGCCAGCAGTCCACCGGGGGAAGAGACCCAGTACTTC
d_call: -; clone_size: -; cdr3_length: 15; j_call: TRBJ2-1; v_call: TRBV7-9; cdr3_aa: CASSLALLGRREQFF; cdr3_nt: TGTGCCAGCAGCTTAGCGCTTCTTGGGAGAAGGGAGCAGTTCTTC
d_call: TRBD1; clone_size: few; cdr3_length: 15; j_call: TRBJ1-5; v_call: TRBV5-4; cdr3_aa: CASSYATGEGQPQHF; cdr3_nt: TGTGCCAGCAGTTACGCGACAGGGGAGGGTCAGCCCCAGCATTTT